This T cell receptor (beta chain) was sequenced in a study of T cells in Graves' hyperthyroidism and ophthalmopathy. Graves' hyperthyroidism was deemed stable absent ophthalmopathy progression within 18 months. V shed 6 bases and J 0 bases; nucleotides not matched to a gene: 1. The CDR3 is made up of 14 amino acids. There were TCR beta CDR3 regions amplified from RNA transcripts. When the TCR CDR3 underwent first-round RT-PCR, the HTBI primer set was used. TCRdb re-derived calls from the multiplex PCR reads in MiXCR, one entry per CDR3 protein. Among a few hundred thousand distinct CDR3 sequences listed, approximately 14% were seen once. This clonotype was detected ten times or more.

This receptor was obtained from a woman aged 30 to 39 with Graves' hyperthyroidism. The rearrangement joins TRBV12-3 or TRBV12-4 to TRBJ2-2; the match to TRBD2 covers 7 bases. Sequenced: blood. The DNA of the CDR3 is TGTGCCAGCAGCGGGGGGACGAACACCGGGGAGCTGTTTTTT. Its protein product is CASSGGTNTGELFF.